This TCR beta chain appears in the sequencing data of a study of cytomegalovirus exposure and HLA in healthy donors. Study-level results: Per published accounts, TCR beta sequences correctly predicted the HLA-A and HLA-B alleles of most subjects. Rare sequences made up most TCRs, while some public TCRs were found in many donors.

The PCR contained 60 Vbeta and 13 Jbeta primers. Method: immunoSEQ multiplex PCR; TCRdb's copy keeps in-frame clones and lacks some. This sample has about 180,000 clones, with over 70% found just once. A note on this clone: Its antigen is currently unknown.

The sequence derives from a man in his forties in good health and CMV-seronegative. Sample: PBMCs.

In nucleotides, the CDR3 is TGTGCCAGCAGCTTGCACCGGGGGGCCTACGAGCAGTACTTC. It yields the protein CASSLHRGAYEQYF. V usage is TRBV11-2 and J usage is TRBJ2-7, with 7 bases matching TRBD2. CDR3 length equals 14 residues. The V gene's germline CDR1 is SGHAT and CDR2 FQNNGV. V was clipped by 3 bases and J by 2 bases; unmatched bases: 4.